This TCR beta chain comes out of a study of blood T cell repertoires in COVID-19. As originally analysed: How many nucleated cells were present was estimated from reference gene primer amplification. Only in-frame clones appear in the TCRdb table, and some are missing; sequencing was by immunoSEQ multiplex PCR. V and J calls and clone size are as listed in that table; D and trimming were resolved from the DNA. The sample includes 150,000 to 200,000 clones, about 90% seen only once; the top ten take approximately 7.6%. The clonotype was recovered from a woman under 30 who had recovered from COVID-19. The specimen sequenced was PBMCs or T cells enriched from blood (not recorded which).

The CDR3 protein is CASSAIQQATNEKLFF. The CDR3 DNA reads as TGTGCCAGCAGTGCCATACAACAGGCAACTAATGAAAAACTGTTTTTT. The V gene is TRBV6-2 or TRBV6-3, the J gene TRBJ1-4, with a tentative D call TRBD1 (5 bases). The length of the CDR3 is 16 residues. V shed 5 bases and J shed 0 bases, with 13 bases lying between them. CDR1 is MNHEY and CDR2 is SVGEGT in the germline V gene.